A selection of T cell receptor beta chains follows, all from one sample in a study of T cells after yellow fever vaccination. TCRdb recomputed calls from the 5' RACE reads with MiXCR, one row per CDR3 protein. The sample contains approximately 160,000 distinct CDR3 sequences, roughly a tenth of which appear only once. The material was CD8+ T cells sorted from PBMCs, obtained 45 days after the yellow fever booster vaccination. The source is a man aged 18 to 30 who received the YFV17D yellow fever vaccine. Each CDR3 is given with its conserved first and last residue. A D gene is named only where the DNA matches it firmly. The size of a clone is reported for some rows only, either as once, few or many, or as a class for expanded clones.

>TRBD1|few|TRBJ1-1|TRBV4-1
TGCGCCAGCAGCCAAGATAGGGACACAGGGGGGGTTACTGAAGCTTTCTTT
CASSQDRDTGGVTEAFF
>.|.|TRBJ1-6|TRBV6-1
TGTGCCAGCAGTGAAAGTGGGTGGGGTTCACCCCTCCACTTT
CASSESGWGSPLHF
>.|few|TRBJ2-7|TRBV9
TGTGCCAGCAGCCCTAACGTTGGCTACGAGCAGTACTTC
CASSPNVGYEQYF
>TRBD1|few|TRBJ1-6|TRBV7-6
TGTGCCAGCAGCCCCGGGACAGGGGTAGGTTCACCCCTCCACTTT
CASSPGTGVGSPLHF
>.|many|TRBJ2-5|TRBV5-1
TGCGCCAGCAGCGCCAGACTGTGGCCCCAAGAGACCCAGTACTTC
CASSARLWPQETQYF
>.|.|TRBJ2-3|TRBV4-1
TGCGCCAGCAGCTCACACCCTGCCACAGATACGCAGTATTTT
CASSSHPATDTQYF
>.|few|TRBJ1-2|TRBV15
TGTGCCACCAGCAGAGAGGGACAAATCTATGGCTACACCTTC
CATSREGQIYGYTF
>TRBD1|few|TRBJ2-7|TRBV7-9
TGTGCCAGCAGCAGCAGCGGACAGGCCTACGAGCAGTACTTC
CASSSSGQAYEQYF
>.|many|TRBJ1-4|TRBV7-9
TGTGCCAGCAGCTTAGGGGTGGAAAAACTGTTTTTT
CASSLGVEKLFF
>.|.|TRBJ1-4|TRBV4-3
TGCGCCAGCAGCCAAGATTTTGTTGGTAATGAAAAACTGTTTTTT
CASSQDFVGNEKLFF
>TRBD2|.|TRBJ2-7|TRBV12-3/TRBV12-4
TGTGCCAGCAGTTTAACTAGCGGGGGGGCCAACGAGCAGTACTTC
CASSLTSGGANEQYF
>.|.|TRBJ2-5|TRBV4-1
TGCGCCAGCAGCCAAGTCCCGGTACAGAGCCAAGAGACCCAGTACTTC
CASSQVPVQSQETQYF
>.|.|TRBJ2-1|TRBV7-9
TGTGCCAGCAGCTTGTGGAGCTCCTACAATGAGCAGTTCTTC
CASSLWSSYNEQFF
>TRBD1|few|TRBJ2-5|TRBV10-2
TGCGCCAGCTTCTGGACAGGCGCGTCCCAAGAGACCCAGTACTTC
CASFWTGASQETQYF
>.|.|TRBJ2-3|TRBV29-1
TGCAGCGCTCTCTCCAGGACAGGCACAGATACGCAGTATTTT
CSALSRTGTDTQYF
>.|.|TRBJ2-7|TRBV12-3/TRBV12-4
TGTGCCAGCAGTGACGGACGAACCTACGAGCAGTACTTC
CASSDGRTYEQYF
>.|.|TRBJ2-2|TRBV14
TGTGCCAGCAGCCAAGATAGGAACACCGGGGAGCTGTTTTTT
CASSQDRNTGELFF
>.|few|TRBJ2-2|TRBV12-3/TRBV12-4
TGTGCCAGCAGTGGAAAAATGGACGTTGCCGGGGAGCTGTTTTTT
CASSGKMDVAGELFF
>TRBD2|many|TRBJ2-5|TRBV4-3
TGCGCCAGCAGTGCGACGGGGGGGGCCGGTGAGACCCAGTACTTC
CASSATGGAGETQYF
>.|few|TRBJ1-1|TRBV7-9
TGTGCCAGCAGTTCGGCTCGGGAAGCTTTCTTT
CASSSAREAFF
>TRBD1|few|TRBJ1-5|TRBV6-2/TRBV6-3
TGTGCCAGCAGTTACACCGTTTTTTTAACAGGGGGCCGCAATCAGCCCCAGCATTTT
CASSYTVFLTGGRNQPQHF
>TRBD2|few|TRBJ2-1|TRBV12-3/TRBV12-4
TGTGCCAGCAGTCCCCTGAGCGGGAGCTCCTACAATGAGCAGTTCTTC
CASSPLSGSSYNEQFF
>.|few|TRBJ2-3|TRBV7-3
TGTGCCAGCAGCTTAGAACCTCTGGGAGATACGCAGTATTTT
CASSLEPLGDTQYF
>TRBD1|many|TRBJ2-2|TRBV12-5
TGTGCTAGTGGCGGACAGGGTCTGGTCGGGGAGCTGTTTTTT
CASGGQGLVGELFF
>TRBD2|few|TRBJ2-6|TRBV4-2
TGTGCCAGCAGCCAAGATGCGGGAGGCCTCTCTGGGGCCAACGTCCTGACTTTC
CASSQDAGGLSGANVLTF
>.|.|TRBJ2-5|TRBV12-3/TRBV12-4
TGTGCCAGCACCCCGGGGATGCTGGGGACCCAGTACTTC
CASTPGMLGTQYF
>.|many|TRBJ2-3|TRBV4-3
TGCGCCAGCAGCCAAGATGCGAGTCCGTTCGGAGGCACAGATACGCAGTATTTT
CASSQDASPFGGTDTQYF
>TRBD1|few|TRBJ2-6|TRBV5-1
TGCGCCAGCAGCTTGGGGGACAGGGGGCCGGCTGGGGCCAACGTCCTGACTTTC
CASSLGDRGPAGANVLTF
>TRBD1|many|TRBJ2-5|TRBV5-5
TGTGCCAGCAGCTCCGACAGGGGACGAGGGGAGACCCAGTACTTC
CASSSDRGRGETQYF
>.|many|TRBJ1-2|TRBV4-3
TGCGCCAGCAGCCAAGATGGAAGAGCCAGCTATGGCTACACCTTC
CASSQDGRASYGYTF
>TRBD1|.|TRBJ1-4|TRBV7-9
TGTGCCAGCAGCTGGGGGACAGGGATTAAACTGTTTTTT
CASSWGTGIKLFF
>.|.|TRBJ1-2|TRBV4-1
TGCGCCAGCAGCCAAGGGACACTCCATGGCTACACCTTC
CASSQGTLHGYTF
>.|.|TRBJ2-7|TRBV5-1
TGCGCCAGCAGCTTGGCTTGGGGGGCCTACGAGCAGTACTTC
CASSLAWGAYEQYF
>.|few|TRBJ1-3|TRBV4-1
TGCGCCAGCAGCCAAGAGGCAATCTCTGGAAACACCATATATTTT
CASSQEAISGNTIYF
>.|.|TRBJ2-7|TRBV27
TGTGCCAGCAGTTTAGAATACGCCTACGAGCAGTACTTC
CASSLEYAYEQYF
>.|few|TRBJ2-6|TRBV7-2
TGTGCCAGCAGCCTTACGAATCCCAGGGTCTCTAAGGCCAACGTCCTGACTTTC
CASSLTNPRVSKANVLTF
>TRBD2|once|TRBJ2-3|TRBV7-9
TGTGCCAGCAGCTGGACGGGGGGTCCTCCCACAGATACGCAGTATTTT
CASSWTGGPPTDTQYF
>TRBD1|many|TRBJ2-3|TRBV4-3
TGCGCCAGCAGCCAGGACAGGGGTCTGGGCACAGATACGCAGTATTTT
CASSQDRGLGTDTQYF
>TRBD1|few|TRBJ1-1|TRBV7-9
TGTGCCAGCAGCTTAACCGACACAGGGGTGAACACTGAAGCTTTCTTT
CASSLTDTGVNTEAFF
>.|few|TRBJ1-6|TRBV30
TGTGCCTGGAGCTCGGCCAGCCTTGGGTCACCCCTCCACTTT
CAWSSASLGSPLHF
>TRBD2|few|TRBJ2-7|TRBV27
TGTGCCAGCAGTTTATCGGGGGGGGAGCGCGGCGAGCAGTACTTC
CASSLSGGERGEQYF
>.|many|TRBJ1-1|TRBV15
TGTGCCACCAGCAGCACAGGGTTGAACACTGAAGCTTTCTTT
CATSSTGLNTEAFF
>TRBD1|many|TRBJ2-2|TRBV6-2/TRBV6-3
TGTGCCTCCGGGACAGGGCCTAACACCGGGGAGCTGTTTTTT
CASGTGPNTGELFF
>TRBD1|.|TRBJ1-2|TRBV30
TGTGCCTGGAGGGGGACAGGGGATTATGGCTACACCTTC
CAWRGTGDYGYTF
>.|.|TRBJ2-5|TRBV4-3
TGCGCCAGCAGCCCATACGAGGACAGTGCGGAGACCCAGTACTTC
CASSPYEDSAETQYF
>.|few|TRBJ2-7|TRBV29-1
TGCAGCGTGAAGAGTACAGGGAGCGCCTACGAGCAGTACTTC
CSVKSTGSAYEQYF
>.|many|TRBJ1-5|TRBV6-2/TRBV6-3
TGTGCCAGCAGTTACTCGTTTGGGGGAAATCAGCCCCAGCATTTT
CASSYSFGGNQPQHF
>TRBD1|few|TRBJ1-2|TRBV18
TGTGCCAGCTCACCGAACGGACAGGGGGCCCTCTATGGCTACACCTTC
CASSPNGQGALYGYTF
>TRBD1|many|TRBJ1-4|TRBV6-5
TGTGCCAGCAGTCAGACAGGGGGGAAAAAACTGTTTTTT
CASSQTGGKKLFF
>.|few|TRBJ2-5|TRBV20-1
TGCAGTGCCCGCTTTGGGGGGCTAAAGGTTGAGACCCAGTACTTC
CSARFGGLKVETQYF
>.|few|TRBJ1-1|TRBV9
TGTGCCAGCAGCGTAGGGGGGATGAACACTGAAGCTTTCTTT
CASSVGGMNTEAFF
>.|few|TRBJ1-1|TRBV20-1
TGCAGTTCTAACCCGATCACTGAAGCTTTCTTT
CSSNPITEAFF
>TRBD1|.|TRBJ2-4|TRBV7-9
TGTGCCAGCAGCTTATCCACAGGGGTGAACCAAAACATTCAGTACTTC
CASSLSTGVNQNIQYF
>.|many|TRBJ1-2|TRBV4-1
TGCGCCAGCAGCCAAGTTGGGGGGCTTGGAGGCGGCTACACCTTC
CASSQVGGLGGGYTF
>.|.|TRBJ1-1|TRBV20-1
TGCACCCATTGGAGGGGAACTGAAGCTTTCTTT
CTHWRGTEAFF
>TRBD2|.|TRBJ2-1|TRBV7-6
TGTGCCAGCAGCTTAGAGTCTAGCGGGGGAAACAATGAGCAGTTCTTC
CASSLESSGGNNEQFF
>.|.|TRBJ1-2|TRBV20-1
TGCAGTGCTAGAGTTGTTTGGACGGAAAACTATGGCTACACCTTC
CSARVVWTENYGYTF